This TCR beta chain is drawn from a study of human T cells and chemical hapten exposure. The overall study: Patients, chiefly female, had alopecia areata, totalis or universalis. Small pooled library volume differences chiefly drove per-sample TCR yield variation. Whole-study findings and limits: DPC sensitization left the count of TCRs above 1 in 1000 unchanged.

The CDR3 contains 13 residues. V gave up 5 bases and J gave up 8 bases, with 14 bases separating them. Germline assignment: CDR1 SGHAT and CDR2 FQNNGV. A note on this clonotype: Its specificity is unknown.

The time point here: patch test 2, 6 weeks after DPC sensitization. Regarding treatment: therapeutic diphenylcyclopropenone sensitization with weekly scalp DPC. Separate cDNA molecules received unique molecular identifiers, which the library attached to them. TCRdb used MiXCR to reprocess the RACE reads, holding one entry per CDR3 protein. Here the sample spans roughly 380,000 distinct CDR3 sequences, about 6% being singletons. Sample: whole blood, taken in connection with sensitization to the hapten diphenylcyclopropenone (DPC). This chain connects TRBV11-2 to TRBJ2-3; the D gene is possibly TRBD2 (5 bases). This clonotype originated in a woman under 30 with alopecia areata. Some clones in this sample may be carry-over from other donors' samples. The CDR3 DNA sequence: TGTGCCAGCAGCGCGGAGGTGTATCGTACGCAGTATTTT. This encodes CASSAEVYRTQYF.